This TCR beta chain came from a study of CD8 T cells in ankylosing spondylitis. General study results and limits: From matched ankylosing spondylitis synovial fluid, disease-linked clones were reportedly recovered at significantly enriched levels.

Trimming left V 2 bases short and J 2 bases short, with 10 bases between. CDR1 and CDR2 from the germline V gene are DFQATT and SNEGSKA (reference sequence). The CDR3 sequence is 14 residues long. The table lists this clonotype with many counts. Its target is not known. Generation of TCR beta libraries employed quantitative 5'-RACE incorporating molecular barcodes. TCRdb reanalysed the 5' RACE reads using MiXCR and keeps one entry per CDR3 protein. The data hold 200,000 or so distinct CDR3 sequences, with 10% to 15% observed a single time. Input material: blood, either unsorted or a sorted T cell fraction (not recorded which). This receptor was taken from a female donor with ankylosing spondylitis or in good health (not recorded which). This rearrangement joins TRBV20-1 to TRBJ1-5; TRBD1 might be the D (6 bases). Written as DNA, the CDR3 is TGCAGTGCTAGACGAGGGGGTGGCAATCAGCCCCAGCATTTT. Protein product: CSARRGGGNQPQHF.